This TCR beta chain was profiled in a study of neoadjuvant anti-PD-1 for oral cavity cancer. Profiling relied on immunoSEQ multiplex PCR, and the TCRdb table lists in-frame clones only, not all of them. The sample holds approximately 35,000 clones; 80% to 90% are singletons and the top ten take roughly 4%. This clone ranks as medium-sized. The V gene's germline CDR1 is MNHNS and CDR2 SASEGT. The length of the CDR3 is 15 residues. V gave up 0 bases and J gave up 1 base, with 7 bases separating them. The patients had HPV-negative, locally advanced oral cavity squamous cell carcinoma. Analysis of PBMCs was direct, with no culture step.

Source: PBMCs, taken before nivolumab (anti-PD-1) treatment. The sequence came from a person between 35 and 79 years old with oral cavity squamous cell carcinoma. This chain connects TRBV6-1 to TRBJ1-5; D gene ambiguous. The CDR3 nucleotides read TGTGCCAGCAGTGAAGCGGGTGAGAGCAATCAGCCCCAGCATTTT. Protein sequence: CASSEAGESNQPQHF.